These T cell receptor beta chains were read from a single sample in a study of cytomegalovirus exposure and HLA in healthy donors. Here immunoSEQ multiplex PCR was the method, and the copy in TCRdb shows in-frame clones only, minus some. The sample lists around 75,000 clones; approximately 80% were seen once. Specimen: PBMCs. The receptor source for this set is a man aged 40-55 years in good health and CMV-seronegative. The CDR3 runs from the conserved cysteine through the conserved F or W. A D gene is named only where the DNA matches it firmly. Clone size is shown for a subset of rows, as once, few, many or a class of expanded clone.

>TRBV10-1|few|TRBJ2-6|NA
CASSAGSGANVLTF
TGCGCCAGCAGTGCGGGATCTGGGGCCAACGTCCTGACTTTC
>TRBV29-1|NA|TRBJ2-5|NA
CSVVPPDIQETQYF
TGCAGCGTTGTTCCCCCGGACATCCAAGAGACCCAGTACTTC
>TRBV15|NA|TRBJ2-2|NA
CATRPRIDGGELFF
TGTGCCACCCGACCGAGGATTGATGGCGGGGAGCTGTTTTTT
>TRBV7-9|NA|TRBJ1-4|NA
CASSLIQGISTNEKLFF
TGTGCCAGCAGCTTGATTCAGGGGATCTCAACTAATGAAAAACTGTTTTTT
>TRBV19|NA|TRBJ1-2|NA
CASTTVEPYTNYGYTF
TGTGCCAGTACCACCGTAGAACCCTATACTAACTATGGCTACACCTTC
>TRBV30|NA|TRBJ1-2|TRBD1
CAWLPPGRGLYGYTF
TGTGCCTGGCTCCCTCCGGGCAGGGGGCTTTATGGCTACACCTTC
>TRBV7-9|NA|TRBJ1-2|NA
CASSTRSLKPAGYTF
TGTGCCAGCAGCACACGGAGCCTAAAACCTGCTGGCTACACCTTC
>TRBV28|few|TRBJ2-7|NA
CASSLGGYRHEQYF
TGTGCCAGCAGTTTAGGGGGGTATAGGCACGAGCAGTACTTC
>TRBV5-6|NA|TRBJ1-2|NA
CASSLRGSAGDWYGYTF
TGTGCCAGCAGCCTCCGCGGCTCGGCGGGGGATTGGTATGGCTACACCTTC
>TRBV11-2|NA|TRBJ1-1|NA
CASSFEVFSTEAFF
TGTGCCAGCAGCTTCGAGGTTTTTAGCACTGAAGCTTTCTTT
>TRBV9|few|TRBJ2-1|TRBD1
CASSAVGDRGYNEQFF
TGTGCCAGCAGCGCCGTGGGGGACAGGGGCTACAATGAGCAGTTCTTC
>TRBV4-1|few|TRBJ2-7|NA
CASSQVTATYEQYF
TGCGCCAGCAGCCAAGTCACAGCTACCTACGAGCAGTACTTC
>TRBV6-1|NA|TRBJ1-2|NA
CASSEATGSNYGYTF
TGTGCCAGCAGTGAAGCGACAGGTTCCAACTATGGCTACACCTTC
>TRBV19|NA|TRBJ2-2|NA
CASSIRTGELFF
TGTGCCAGTAGTATAAGAACAGGGGAGCTGTTTTTT
>TRBV4-3|NA|TRBJ1-1|NA
CASSQDSPGGNTEAFF
TGCGCCAGCAGCCAAGATTCACCGGGGGGGAACACTGAAGCTTTCTTT
>TRBV28|NA|TRBJ1-5|NA
CASHRAGGPQHF
TGTGCCAGCCACAGGGCCGGAGGGCCCCAGCATTTT
>TRBV30|NA|TRBJ2-7|TRBD1
CASDRGLGQYF
TGTGCCTCCGACAGGGGGCTCGGGCAGTACTTC
>TRBV27|NA|TRBJ2-3|TRBD2
CASSRPGGSTDTQYF
TGTGCCAGCAGTCGCCCCGGGGGGAGCACAGATACGCAGTATTTT
>TRBV7-9|few|TRBJ1-1|NA
CASSLDYPEAFF
TGTGCCAGCAGCCTGGACTACCCTGAAGCTTTCTTT
>TRBV2|NA|TRBJ2-4|NA
CASSEAGARLGNIQYF
TGTGCCAGCAGTGAAGCGGGGGCTAGGTTGGGAAACATTCAGTACTTC